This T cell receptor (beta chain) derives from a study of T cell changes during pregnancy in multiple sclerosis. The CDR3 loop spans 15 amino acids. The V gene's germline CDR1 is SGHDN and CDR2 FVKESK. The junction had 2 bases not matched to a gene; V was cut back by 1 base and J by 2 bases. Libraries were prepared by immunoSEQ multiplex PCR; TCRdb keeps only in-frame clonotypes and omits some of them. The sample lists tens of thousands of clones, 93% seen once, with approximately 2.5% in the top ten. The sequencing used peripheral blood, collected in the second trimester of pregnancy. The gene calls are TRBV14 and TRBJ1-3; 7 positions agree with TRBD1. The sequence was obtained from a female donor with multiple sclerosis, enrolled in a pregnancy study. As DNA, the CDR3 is TGTGCCAGCAGCCAAGTTGGGACAGCTGGAAACACCATATATTTT. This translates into CASSQVGTAGNTIYF.